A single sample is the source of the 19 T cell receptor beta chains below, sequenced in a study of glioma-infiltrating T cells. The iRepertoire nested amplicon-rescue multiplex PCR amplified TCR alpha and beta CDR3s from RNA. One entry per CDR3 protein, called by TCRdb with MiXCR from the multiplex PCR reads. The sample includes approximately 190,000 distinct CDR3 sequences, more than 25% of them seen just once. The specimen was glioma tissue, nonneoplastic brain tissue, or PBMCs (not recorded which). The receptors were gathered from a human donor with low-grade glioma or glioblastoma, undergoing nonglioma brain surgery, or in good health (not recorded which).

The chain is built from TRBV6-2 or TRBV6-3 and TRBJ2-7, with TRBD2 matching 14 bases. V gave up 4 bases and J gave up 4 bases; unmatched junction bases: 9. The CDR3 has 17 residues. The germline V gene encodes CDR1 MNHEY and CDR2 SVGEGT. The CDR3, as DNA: TGTGCCAGCAGTTCCCCGTCGGGACTAGCGGGAGCATACGAGCAGTACTTC. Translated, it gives CASSSPSGLAGAYEQYF.

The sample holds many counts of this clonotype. The CDR3: CASSLLAGEGTDTQYF. Here the CDR3 DNA reads TGTGCCAGCAGCCTACTAGCGGGAGAGGGCACAGATACGCAGTATTTT. This chain connects TRBV4-2 to TRBJ2-3; 11 nucleotides align to TRBD2. The V gene end was trimmed by 4 bases and the J gene end by 1 base; junction bases not matched to a gene: 4. The CDR3 has 16 amino acids. Germline V CDR1 and CDR2: LGHNA, YNFKEQ.

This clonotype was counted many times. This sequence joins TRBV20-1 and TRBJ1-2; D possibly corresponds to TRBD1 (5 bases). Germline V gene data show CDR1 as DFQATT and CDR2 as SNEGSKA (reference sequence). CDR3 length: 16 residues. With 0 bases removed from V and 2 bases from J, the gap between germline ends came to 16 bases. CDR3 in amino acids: CSARDRWDGGNYGYTF. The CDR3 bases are TGCAGTGCTAGAGATCGGTGGGATGGGGGAAACTATGGCTACACCTTC.

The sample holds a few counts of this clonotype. The CDR3 loop reads CSVAVGLAGQGEQFF. Written as DNA, the CDR3 is TGCAGCGTTGCAGTCGGGCTAGCGGGCCAGGGTGAGCAGTTCTTC. V is TRBV29-1 and J is TRBJ2-1; TRBD2 matches at 8 bases. The V gene end was trimmed by 4 bases and the J gene end by 9 bases; junction bases not matched to a gene: 14. The CDR3 spans 15 residues. Germline lookup yields CDR1 SQVTM and CDR2 ANQGSEA.

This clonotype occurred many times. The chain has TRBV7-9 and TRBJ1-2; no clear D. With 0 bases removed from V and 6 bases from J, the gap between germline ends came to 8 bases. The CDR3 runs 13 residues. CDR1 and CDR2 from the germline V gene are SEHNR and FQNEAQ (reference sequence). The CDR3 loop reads CASSLAGGDGYTF. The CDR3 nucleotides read TGTGCCAGCAGCTTAGCGGGCGGGGATGGCTACACCTTC.

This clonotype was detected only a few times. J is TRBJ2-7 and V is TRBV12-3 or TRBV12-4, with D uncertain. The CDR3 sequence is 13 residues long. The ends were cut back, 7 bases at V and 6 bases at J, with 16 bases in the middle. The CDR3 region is CASTLAPSSEQYF. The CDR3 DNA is TGTGCCAGCACCCTGGCCCCCAGTAGCGAGCAGTACTTC.

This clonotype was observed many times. CDR3 residues: CSMFHQETQYF. CDR3 bases: TGCAGTATGTTCCACCAAGAGACCCAGTACTTC. The V and J genes are TRBV20-1 and TRBJ2-5; unclear D gene. The V and J ends lost 8 bases and 0 bases respectively, with 7 bases between them. CDR3 length equals 11 residues. Germline V gives CDR1 DFQATT, CDR2 SNEGSKA (reference sequence).

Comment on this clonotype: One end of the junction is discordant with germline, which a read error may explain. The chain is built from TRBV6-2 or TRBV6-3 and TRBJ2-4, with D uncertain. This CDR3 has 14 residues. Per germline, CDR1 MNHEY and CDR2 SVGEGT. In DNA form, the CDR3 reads TGTACCCGCATTTATGGGCCGGCCAAAAACATTCAGTCATTC. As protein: CTRIYGPAKNIQSF.

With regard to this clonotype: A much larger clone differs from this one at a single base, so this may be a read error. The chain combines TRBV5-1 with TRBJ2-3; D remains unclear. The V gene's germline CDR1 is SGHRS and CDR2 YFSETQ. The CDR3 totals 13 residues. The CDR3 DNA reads TGCGCCTGCAGCACCGTTACATCAGATACGCAGTATTTT. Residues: CACSTVTSDTQYF.

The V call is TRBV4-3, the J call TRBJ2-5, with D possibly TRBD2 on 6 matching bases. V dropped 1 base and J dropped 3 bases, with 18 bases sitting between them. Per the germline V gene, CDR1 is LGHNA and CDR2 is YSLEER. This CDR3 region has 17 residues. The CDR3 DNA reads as TGCGCCAGCAGCCAAGTTTGGTCGGGAGTGAGTGAAGAGACCCAGTACTTC. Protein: CASSQVWSGVSEETQYF.

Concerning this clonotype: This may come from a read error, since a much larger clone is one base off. CDR3 protein: CASSQDPSLAGGENKQFF. CDR3 coding DNA: TGTGCCAGCAGCCAAGATCCCTCACTAGCGGGAGGGGAAAATAAGCAGTTCTTC. The chain links TRBV4-2 to TRBJ2-1, with 13 bases matching TRBD2. Germline CDR1 reads LGHNA; CDR2 reads YNFKEQ. Trimming removed 0 bases from V and 11 bases from J; junction bases left unmatched: 13. The CDR3 contains 18 residues.

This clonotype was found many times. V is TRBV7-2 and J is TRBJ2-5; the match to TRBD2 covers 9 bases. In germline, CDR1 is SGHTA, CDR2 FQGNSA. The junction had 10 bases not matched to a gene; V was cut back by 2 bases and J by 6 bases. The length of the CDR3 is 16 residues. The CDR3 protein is CASSLNGGRAGKTQYF. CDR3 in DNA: TGTGCCAGCAGCTTAAACGGCGGGAGGGCCGGAAAGACCCAGTACTTC.

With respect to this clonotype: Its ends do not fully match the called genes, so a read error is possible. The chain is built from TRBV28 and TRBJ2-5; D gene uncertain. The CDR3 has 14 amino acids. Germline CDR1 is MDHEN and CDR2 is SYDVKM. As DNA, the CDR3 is TGTGACAGACGTTACCGACTCCGCCAAGAGACACAGTACTTC. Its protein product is CDRRYRLRQETQYF.

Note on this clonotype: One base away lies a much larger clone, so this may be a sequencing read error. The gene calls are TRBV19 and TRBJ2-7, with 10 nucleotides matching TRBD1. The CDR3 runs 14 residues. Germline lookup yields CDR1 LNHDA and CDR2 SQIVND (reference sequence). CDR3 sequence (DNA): TGTTCCAGTAGTATGACAGGGGGCGTCGACGAGCAGTACTTC. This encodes CSSSMTGGVDEQYF.

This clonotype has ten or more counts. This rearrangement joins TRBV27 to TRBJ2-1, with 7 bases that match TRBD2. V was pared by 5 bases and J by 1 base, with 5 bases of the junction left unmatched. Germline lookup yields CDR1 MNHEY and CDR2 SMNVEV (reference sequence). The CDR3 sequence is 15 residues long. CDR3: CASSRGSQSYNEQFF. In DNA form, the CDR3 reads TGTGCCAGCAGTCGCGGGAGTCAGTCCTACAATGAGCAGTTCTTC.

DNA of the CDR3: TGCAGCGTGGGGACAGGTTTCGAAGCTTTCTTT. Protein: CSVGTGFEAFF. The rearrangement links TRBV29-1 to TRBJ1-1; 8 bases are shared with TRBD1. After removal of 6 bases from V and 8 bases from J, the junction contained 5 bases not matched to a gene. This CDR3 is 11 amino acids long. The germline gives CDR1 SQVTM, CDR2 ANQGSEA.

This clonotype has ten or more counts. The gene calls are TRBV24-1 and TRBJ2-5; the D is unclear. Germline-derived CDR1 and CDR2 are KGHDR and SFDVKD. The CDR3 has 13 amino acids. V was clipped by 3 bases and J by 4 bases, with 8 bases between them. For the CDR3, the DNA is TGTGCCACCAGTGATAGGACGCGAGAGACCCAGTACTTC. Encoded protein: CATSDRTRETQYF.

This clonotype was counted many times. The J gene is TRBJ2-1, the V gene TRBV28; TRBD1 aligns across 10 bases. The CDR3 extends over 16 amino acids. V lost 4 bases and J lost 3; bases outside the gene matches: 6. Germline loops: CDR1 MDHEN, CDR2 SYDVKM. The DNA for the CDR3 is TGTGCCAGCAGTTCTCCGGGACAGGGGCTCTACAATGAGCAGTTCTTC. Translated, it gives CASSSPGQGLYNEQFF.

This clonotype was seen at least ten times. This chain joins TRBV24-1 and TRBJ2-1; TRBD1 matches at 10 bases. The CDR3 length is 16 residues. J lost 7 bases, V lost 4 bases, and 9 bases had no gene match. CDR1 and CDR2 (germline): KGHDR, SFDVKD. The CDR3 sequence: CATSDSRQGASNEQFF. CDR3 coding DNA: TGTGCCACCAGTGACTCCAGACAGGGGGCTTCTAATGAGCAGTTCTTC.